The TCR beta chain under discussion was sequenced for a study of blood T cell repertoires in COVID-19. The wider study: Samples of COVID-19 (acute and convalescent) were obtained from the United States, Italy and Spain. T cells, B-cell-depleted T cells, or PBMCs provided the cDNA or gDNA that served as material.

Recovery meant two consecutive negative NP/OP PCR tests, professional clearance, or resolved symptoms. Profiling relied on immunoSEQ multiplex PCR, and the TCRdb table lists in-frame clones only, not all of them. The table lists 200,000 to 250,000 clones, 84% of them singletons. Germline V lookup: CDR1 MNHNS, CDR2 SASEGT. Trimming removed 2 bases at V and 7 bases at J, with 15 bases between. The CDR3 extends over 15 amino acids. The TCR sequence derives from a woman aged 40 to 50 who had recovered from COVID-19. The source material was PBMCs or T cells enriched from blood (not recorded which). This sequence joins TRBV6-1 and TRBJ2-1; a weak D match, TRBD2 (6 bases). The CDR3 loop reads CASSEQIAALNEQFF. The CDR3 nucleotides are TGTGCCAGCAGTGAACAAATAGCGGCCCTAAATGAGCAGTTCTTC.